This is a list of T cell receptor beta chains from one sample in a study of T cell responses to AZD1222 COVID-19 vaccine. This table comes from immunoSEQ multiplex PCR, and its TCRdb copy is limited to in-frame clones, with some not included. The sample consists of 120,000 to 150,000 clones, roughly nine tenths of them appearing once. Sequenced material: peripheral blood, taken 28 days after the second AZD1222 dose. These receptors came from an adult who received the AZD1222 COVID-19 vaccine. The CDR3 runs from the conserved cysteine through the conserved F or W. D genes are given only for firm matches. Clone size is stated in some rows and not others, as once, few, many or a class when expanded.

clone_size: .
j_call: TRBJ2-7
d_call: .
v_call: TRBV19
cdr3_nt: TGTGCCAGTAGTATGCGGGCGGAGTCCTACGAGCAGTACTTC
cdr3_aa: CASSMRAESYEQYF

clone_size: .
j_call: TRBJ2-1
d_call: TRBD2
v_call: TRBV15
cdr3_nt: TGTGCCACCAGCAGTGTGTCTAGCGGGAGCTGGTACAATGAGCAGTTCTTC
cdr3_aa: CATSSVSSGSWYNEQFF

clone_size: .
j_call: TRBJ1-2
d_call: .
v_call: TRBV19
cdr3_nt: TGTGCCAGTAGCTTGGGGGGGTATGGCTACACCTTC
cdr3_aa: CASSLGGYGYTF

clone_size: once
j_call: TRBJ1-4
d_call: .
v_call: TRBV30
cdr3_nt: TGTGCCTGGACTGGGAGTGGACATCCAAAACTGTTTTTT
cdr3_aa: CAWTGSGHPKLFF

clone_size: .
j_call: TRBJ1-1
d_call: TRBD1
v_call: TRBV19
cdr3_nt: TGTGCCAGTAGTCCGGGACAGGGGAACGCTGAAGCTTTCTTT
cdr3_aa: CASSPGQGNAEAFF

clone_size: .
j_call: TRBJ1-1
d_call: .
v_call: TRBV9
cdr3_nt: TGTGCCAGCAGCCCCCGAGGTAGCCCTGAAGCTTTCTTT
cdr3_aa: CASSPRGSPEAFF

clone_size: .
j_call: TRBJ2-5
d_call: .
v_call: TRBV20-1
cdr3_nt: TGCAGTGCTAGTGGGCAGGGACAAGAGACCCAGTACTTC
cdr3_aa: CSASGQGQETQYF

clone_size: .
j_call: TRBJ2-1
d_call: .
v_call: TRBV15
cdr3_nt: TGTGCCACCAGCAGAGGAGCAGGGATAAGGGACAATGAGCAGTTCTTC
cdr3_aa: CATSRGAGIRDNEQFF

clone_size: .
j_call: TRBJ1-4
d_call: .
v_call: TRBV30
cdr3_nt: TGTGCCTGGAGTGGTTGGGAGGGAGAAAAACTGTTTTTT
cdr3_aa: CAWSGWEGEKLFF

clone_size: once
j_call: TRBJ1-2
d_call: TRBD1
v_call: TRBV6-2/TRBV6-3
cdr3_nt: TGTGCCAGCAGTTACTCAGTTTTGACAGGGATAAACGGTTATGGCTACACCTTC
cdr3_aa: CASSYSVLTGINGYGYTF

clone_size: .
j_call: TRBJ1-4
d_call: TRBD1
v_call: TRBV30
cdr3_nt: TGTGCCTGGAGTGTACCCAGAGACAGGGGCGTCGAAAAACTGTTTTTT
cdr3_aa: CAWSVPRDRGVEKLFF

clone_size: once
j_call: TRBJ2-1
d_call: .
v_call: TRBV2
cdr3_nt: TGTGCCAGCAAAACAGGTTATGAGCAGTTCTTC
cdr3_aa: CASKTGYEQFF

clone_size: .
j_call: TRBJ2-1
d_call: TRBD2
v_call: TRBV7-2
cdr3_nt: TGTGCCAGCAGCTTCTTAGCGGGAGGGCCGATTGCGGCTGAGCAGTTCTTC
cdr3_aa: CASSFLAGGPIAAEQFF

clone_size: .
j_call: TRBJ2-1
d_call: TRBD2
v_call: TRBV4-3
cdr3_nt: TGCGCCAGCAGCCAAGATGCGCGACTAGCGGGACGAGGCGGTGAGCAGTTCTTC
cdr3_aa: CASSQDARLAGRGGEQFF

clone_size: .
j_call: TRBJ2-1
d_call: TRBD2
v_call: TRBV5-1
cdr3_nt: TGCGCCAGCAGCCCTGGGACTAGCGGGGTGAGCTCCTACAATGAGCAGTTCTTC
cdr3_aa: CASSPGTSGVSSYNEQFF